The 21 T cell receptor beta chains given below trace back to one sample, sequenced in a study of cytotoxic CD8 clonotypes in ibrutinib-treated CLL. Repertoires were generated with immunoSEQ multiplex PCR, while TCRdb's copy carries only in-frame clones and drops some. In the table there are roughly 170,000 clones, roughly 80% of which are singletons. Sequences were derived from PBMCs, sampled after 24 months of ibrutinib treatment. Receptors originate from a human donor with chronic lymphocytic leukemia.

This clone has a single count. The CDR3 here is CASSWQGPLGYNEQFF. For the CDR3, the DNA is TGTGCCAGCAGTTGGCAGGGGCCCCTTGGGTACAATGAGCAGTTCTTC. J is TRBJ2-1 and V is TRBV25-1; D perhaps matches TRBD1 (6 bases). Trimming removed 5 bases from V and 4 bases from J, with 18 bases in between. CDR3 length equals 16 residues. Germline V CDR1 and CDR2: MGHDK, SYGVNS.

V is TRBV4-1 and J is TRBJ1-5, with D unclear. The CDR3 sequence is 16 residues long. Germline CDR1 reads MGHRA; CDR2 reads YSYEKL. The V and J ends lost 0 bases and 5 bases respectively, with 14 bases between them. This chain's CDR3 is CASSQDSGLSYQPQHF. As DNA, the CDR3 is TGCGCCAGCAGCCAAGATTCCGGACTAAGCTATCAGCCCCAGCATTTT.

The chain couples TRBV29-1 to TRBJ2-3; a possible D gene is TRBD2 (6 bases). V dropped 8 bases and J dropped 0 bases, with 15 bases sitting between them. The CDR3 has 14 residues. CDR1 and CDR2 (germline): SQVTM, ANQGSEA. The CDR3 DNA sequence: TGCAGCCACGTCGGGGGTTTGAGCACAGATACGCAGTATTTT. Protein sequence: CSHVGGLSTDTQYF.

This rearrangement joins TRBV15 to TRBJ2-3; maybe TRBD1 (6 bases). Germline CDR1 and CDR2: LNHNV and YYDKDF (reference sequence). V lost 0 bases to trimming and J lost 0 bases, with 10 bases between them. The CDR3 extends over 16 amino acids. CDR3 protein: CATSRDPGQSTDTQYF. DNA for the CDR3: TGTGCCACCAGCAGAGATCCAGGACAGAGCACAGATACGCAGTATTTT.

The chain joins TRBV7-2 to TRBJ1-5; perhaps TRBD1 as D (5 bases). Germline V CDR1 and CDR2: SGHTA, FQGNSA. The V end lost 5 bases, the J end lost 2 bases, and 13 bases lay between the germline ends. The CDR3 runs to 15 residues. DNA for the CDR3: TGTGCCAGCAGCCCCGGGGGTTTGGGCAATCAGCCCCAGCATTTT. This translates into CASSPGGLGNQPQHF.

The V gene is TRBV9, the J gene TRBJ1-2, with a tentative D call TRBD1 (5 bases). With 2 bases removed from V and 2 bases from J, the gap between germline ends came to 10 bases. The germline CDR1 and CDR2 sequences are SGDLS and YYNGEE. CDR3 length: 14 residues. CDR3 loop: CASSVTTGNYGYTF. The CDR3 region has the DNA TGTGCCAGCAGCGTCACCACAGGAAACTATGGCTACACCTTC.

The chain is built from TRBV7-2 and TRBJ2-2, with 9 nucleotides matching TRBD1. Losses at the gene ends were 6 bases for V and 3 bases for J; bases not matched to a gene: 5. Germline assignment: CDR1 SGHTA and CDR2 FQGNSA. The CDR3 loop spans 15 amino acids. CDR3 DNA sequence: TGTGCCAGCAGACGAAGGACAGGGGACACCGGGGAGCTGTTTTTT. This sequence encodes CASRRRTGDTGELFF. The full variable domain, with the rest looked up from reference TRBV7-2 and TRBJ2-2, is GAGVSQSPSNKVTEKGKDVELRCDPISGHTALYWYRQSLGQGLEFLIYFQGNSAPDKSGLPSDRFSAERTGGSVSTLTIQRTQQEDSAVYLCASRRRTGDTGELFFGEGSRLTVL.

The CDR3 spells CASSILDQNTEAFF. The CDR3 DNA is TGTGCCAGTAGTATTCTAGATCAGAACACTGAAGCTTTCTTT. The chain uses TRBV19 and TRBJ1-1; D ambiguous. Trimming removed 3 bases from V and 1 base from J, with 9 bases in between. The V gene's germline CDR1 is LNHDA and CDR2 SQIVND (reference sequence). The CDR3 totals 14 residues.

The chain combines TRBV27 with TRBJ1-2; possible D gene TRBD1, 6 bases. The V gene's germline CDR1 is MNHEY and CDR2 SMNVEV (reference sequence). V dropped 6 bases and J dropped 5 bases, with 16 bases sitting between them. The CDR3 runs 14 residues. The CDR3 DNA reads TGTGCCAGCAGCCGAAACAGGGTTCCTTATGGCTACACCTTC. This gives the protein CASSRNRVPYGYTF.

J is TRBJ2-5 and V is TRBV5-1, with D possibly matching TRBD1 (6 bases). V gave up 4 bases and J gave up 5 bases, with 15 bases separating them. Germline-derived CDR1 and CDR2 are SGHRS and YFSETQ. This CDR3 region has 14 residues. CDR3 DNA: TGCGCCAGCAGCCCCCCAGGGGCGGAGGAGACCCAGTACTTC. Its protein product is CASSPPGAEETQYF. Supplemented by reference TRBV5-1 and TRBJ2-5, the full variable domain reads KAGVTQTPRYLIKTRGQQVTLSCSPISGHRSVSWYQQTPGQGLQFLFEYFSETQRNKGNFPGRFSGRQFSNSRSEMNVSTLELGDSALYLCASSPPGAEETQYFGPGTRLLVL.

The CDR3 DNA follows: TGCGCCAGCAGGAGAGAGGGTATCACAGATACGCAGTATTTT. Its translation: CASRREGITDTQYF. The chain recombines TRBV5-1 with TRBJ2-3; D may be TRBD2 (5 bases). The V end was cut by 5 bases, the J end by 2 bases, with 12 bases between. The CDR3 runs 14 residues. Per the germline V gene, CDR1 is SGHRS and CDR2 is YFSETQ. The complete variable domain, with remaining parts taken from reference TRBV5-1 and TRBJ2-3, reads KAGVTQTPRYLIKTRGQQVTLSCSPISGHRSVSWYQQTPGQGLQFLFEYFSETQRNKGNFPGRFSGRQFSNSRSEMNVSTLELGDSALYLCASRREGITDTQYFGPGTRLTVL.

This chain connects TRBV10-1 to TRBJ1-4; no reliable D call. The CDR3 has 14 amino acids. The germline V and J ends were trimmed by 3 bases and 8 bases, with 13 bases remaining between them. Germline-derived CDR1 and CDR2 are WNHNN and SYGVQD (reference sequence). The CDR3 sequence is CASSDYSTREKLFF. As DNA, the CDR3 is TGCGCCAGCAGTGATTACTCCACGCGGGAAAAACTGTTTTTT.

The genes are TRBV7-6 and TRBJ1-1; D unresolved. Germline V CDR1 and CDR2: SGHVS, FNYEAQ. This CDR3 comprises 16 residues. V was shortened by 0 bases and J by 0 bases, with 11 bases between the two germline ends. The CDR3 spells CASSLAPRNLNTEAFF. CDR3 nucleotide sequence: TGTGCCAGCAGCTTAGCGCCCCGCAATCTGAACACTGAAGCTTTCTTT.

The V gene is TRBV18, the J gene TRBJ2-7; no clear D. CDR3 length equals 13 residues. The V gene lost 3 bases and the J gene lost 3 bases, with 9 bases spanning the gap. CDR1 KGHSH and CDR2 LQKENI come from the germline V gene. This CDR3 is CASSPSTRYEQYF. The DNA of the CDR3 is TGTGCCAGCTCACCGTCCACCCGCTACGAGCAGTACTTC.

The genes are TRBV5-1 and TRBJ1-1; D might be TRBD1 (6 bases). V shed 4 bases and J shed 0 bases, with 13 bases lying between them. The CDR3 runs 15 residues. The V gene's germline CDR1 is SGHRS and CDR2 YFSETQ. The CDR3 coding sequence is TGCGCCAGCAGCCAATGGACAGAATTGAACACTGAAGCTTTCTTT. The encoded protein is CASSQWTELNTEAFF. Looking up the rest from reference TRBV5-1 and TRBJ1-1 gives the full variable domain: KAGVTQTPRYLIKTRGQQVTLSCSPISGHRSVSWYQQTPGQGLQFLFEYFSETQRNKGNFPGRFSGRQFSNSRSEMNVSTLELGDSALYLCASSQWTELNTEAFFGQGTRLTVV.

The chain combines TRBV19 with TRBJ2-6, with D tentatively TRBD2 (5 bases). The V end was cut by 0 bases, the J end by 4 bases, with 19 bases between. The CDR3 contains 19 residues. The germline gives CDR1 LNHDA, CDR2 SQIVND (reference sequence). CDR3 residues: CASSIDTPGRGAGANVLTF. CDR3 DNA: TGTGCCAGTAGTATAGACACGCCCGGCCGGGGAGCGGGGGCCAACGTCCTGACTTTC.

V usage is TRBV6-5 and J usage is TRBJ2-7, with 10 bases identical to TRBD1. The CDR3 is made up of 12 amino acids. Unmatched junction bases numbered 5, after V lost 8 bases and J lost 7 bases. Germline V gives CDR1 MNHEY, CDR2 SVGAGI. The CDR3 DNA sequence: TGTGCCAGCGGAGACAGGGGGCGGGAGCAGTACTTC. Amino acid sequence: CASGDRGREQYF.

The chain combines TRBV27 with TRBJ1-4, with D possibly TRBD1 on 6 matching bases. The germline V gene has CDR1 MNHEY and CDR2 SMNVEV (reference sequence). The CDR3 runs 15 residues. The V end lost 7 bases, the J end lost 4 bases, and 16 bases lay between the germline ends. Here the CDR3 DNA reads TGTGCCAGCACCTCCCGGAGGACAGATAATGAAAAACTGTTTTTT. It translates to CASTSRRTDNEKLFF.

The chain couples TRBV6-5 to TRBJ1-2; D is uncertain. Trimming stripped 6 bases from V and 1 base from J, with 9 bases between. Germline values: CDR1 MNHEY, CDR2 SVGAGI. This CDR3 comprises 13 residues. The CDR3, as DNA: TGTGCCAGCAGGACGACAAGTAACTATGGCTACACCTTC. Translated, it gives CASRTTSNYGYTF.

The CDR3 here is CASSVEVNTEAFF. The CDR3 nucleotides are TGTGCCAGCAGCGTAGAAGTGAACACTGAAGCTTTCTTT. V and J are TRBV9 and TRBJ1-1; D ambiguous. Germline loops: CDR1 SGDLS, CDR2 YYNGEE. The CDR3 has 13 amino acids. Trimming took 0 bases from V and 0 from J, leaving 3 bases between them.

This chain joins TRBV4-1 and TRBJ2-1; 7 bases align to TRBD1. With V trimmed by 1 base and J by 8 bases, 14 bases remained unmatched. This CDR3 spans 17 amino acids. Per germline, CDR1 MGHRA and CDR2 YSYEKL. The CDR3 DNA follows: TGCGCCAGCAGCCAAGTAAGAAGATCGACAGGGCTCGATGAGCAGTTCTTC. Protein: CASSQVRRSTGLDEQFF.